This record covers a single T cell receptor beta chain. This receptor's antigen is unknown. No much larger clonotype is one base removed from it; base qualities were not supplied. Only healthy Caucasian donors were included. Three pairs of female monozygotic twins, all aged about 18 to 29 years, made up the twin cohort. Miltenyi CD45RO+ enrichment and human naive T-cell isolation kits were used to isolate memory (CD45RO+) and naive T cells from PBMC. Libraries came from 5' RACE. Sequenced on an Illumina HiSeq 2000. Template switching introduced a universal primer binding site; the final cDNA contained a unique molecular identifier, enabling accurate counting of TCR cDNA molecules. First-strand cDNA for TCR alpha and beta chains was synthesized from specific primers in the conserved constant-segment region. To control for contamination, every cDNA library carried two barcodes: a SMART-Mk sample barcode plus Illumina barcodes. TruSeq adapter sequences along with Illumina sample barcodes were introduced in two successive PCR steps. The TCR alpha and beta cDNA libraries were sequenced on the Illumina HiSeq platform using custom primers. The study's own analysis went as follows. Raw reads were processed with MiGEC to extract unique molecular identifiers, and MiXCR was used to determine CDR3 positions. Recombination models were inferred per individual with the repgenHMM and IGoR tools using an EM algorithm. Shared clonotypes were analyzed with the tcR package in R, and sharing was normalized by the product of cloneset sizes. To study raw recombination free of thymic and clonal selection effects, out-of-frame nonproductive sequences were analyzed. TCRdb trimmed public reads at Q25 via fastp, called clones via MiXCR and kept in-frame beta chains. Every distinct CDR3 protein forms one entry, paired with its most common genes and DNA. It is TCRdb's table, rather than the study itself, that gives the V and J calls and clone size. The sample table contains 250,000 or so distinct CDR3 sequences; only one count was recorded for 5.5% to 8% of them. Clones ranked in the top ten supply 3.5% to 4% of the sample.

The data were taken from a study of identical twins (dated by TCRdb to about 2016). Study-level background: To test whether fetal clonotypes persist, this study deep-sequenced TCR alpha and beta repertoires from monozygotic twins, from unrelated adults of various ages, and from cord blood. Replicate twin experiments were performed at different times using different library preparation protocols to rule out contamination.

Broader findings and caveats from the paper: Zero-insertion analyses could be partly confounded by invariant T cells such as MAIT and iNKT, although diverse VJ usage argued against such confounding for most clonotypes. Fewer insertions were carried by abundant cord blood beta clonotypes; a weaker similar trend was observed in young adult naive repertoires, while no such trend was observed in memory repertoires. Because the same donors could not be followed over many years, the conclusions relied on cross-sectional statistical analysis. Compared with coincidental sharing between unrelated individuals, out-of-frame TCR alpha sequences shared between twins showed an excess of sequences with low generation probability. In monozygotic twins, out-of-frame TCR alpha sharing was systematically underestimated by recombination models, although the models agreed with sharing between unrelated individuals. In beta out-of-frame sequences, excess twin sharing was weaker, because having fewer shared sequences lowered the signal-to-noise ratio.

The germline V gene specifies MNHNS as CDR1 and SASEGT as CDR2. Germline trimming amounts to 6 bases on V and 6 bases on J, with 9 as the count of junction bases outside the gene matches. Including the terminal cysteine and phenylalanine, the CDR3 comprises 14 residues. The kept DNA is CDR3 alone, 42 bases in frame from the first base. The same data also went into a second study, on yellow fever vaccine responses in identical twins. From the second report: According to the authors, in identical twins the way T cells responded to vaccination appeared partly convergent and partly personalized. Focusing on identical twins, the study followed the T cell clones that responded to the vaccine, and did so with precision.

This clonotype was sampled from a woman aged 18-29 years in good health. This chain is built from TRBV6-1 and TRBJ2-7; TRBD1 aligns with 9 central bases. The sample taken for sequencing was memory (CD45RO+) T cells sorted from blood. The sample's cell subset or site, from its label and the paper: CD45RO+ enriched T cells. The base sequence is TGTGCCAGCAGCGCTACAGGGGGCGGTGGCGAGCAGTACTTC. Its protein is CASSATGGGGEQYF.